These 26 T cell receptor beta chains were all obtained from the same sample, sequenced in a study of OX40 agonist ivuxolimab in advanced cancers. Libraries were prepared through the immunoSEQ multiplex PCR assay. This immuneACCESS table, as held by TCRdb, lists in-frame sequences with V and J called but not all clones. Of the missing ones, under half trace to an unresolved V gene in checked studies; the others have no known cause. The table for this sample lists tens of thousands of clones; approximately 81% of them were counted only once. The leading ten clones occupy roughly 5.3% of the sample. The sample here was CD4+ or CD8+ T cells sorted from blood, taken in a trial of the OX40 agonist ivuxolimab. Receptor source: an adult with an advanced solid tumor such as melanoma, head and neck, liver or kidney cancer.

The chain has TRBV5-1 and TRBJ1-1; tentative D call: TRBD1 (5 bases). Germline CDR1 reads SGHRS; CDR2 reads YFSETQ. Trimming stripped 4 bases from V and 1 base from J, with 11 bases between. The CDR3 covers 14 residues. In DNA, the CDR3 is TGCGCCAGCAGCATATTTGACAGGAACACTGAAGCTTTCTTT. It is translated as CASSIFDRNTEAFF.

The rearrangement joins TRBV21-1 to TRBJ2-4; the table's D call, TRBD2, was not checked against the DNA. TRBV21-1 is assigned pseudogene status. There are 15 residues in the CDR3. The CDR3 nucleotides are TGTGCCAGCAGCAAAGTTCGGTTATATAAAAACATTCAGTACTTC. This sequence encodes CASSKVRLYKNIQYF.

As for this clone: The same CDR3 is also encoded by other DNA sequences in this sample. This sequence joins TRBV4-2 and TRBJ2-7, with TRBD2 matching 11 bases. Germline-derived CDR1 and CDR2 are LGHNA and YNFKEQ. V lost 0 bases, J lost 4 bases, and 2 bases stayed unmatched. The length of the CDR3 is 15 residues. This CDR3 reads CASSQETSGSYEQYF. The CDR3 DNA is TGTGCCAGCAGCCAAGAAACTAGCGGGAGTTACGAGCAGTACTTC.

The chain has TRBV4-1 and TRBJ2-4; 7 bases agree with TRBD2. The CDR3 is 18 amino acids. Trimming at V came to 4 bases and at J to 0 bases, leaving 12 bases not matched to a gene. Germline values: CDR1 MGHRA, CDR2 YSYEKL. Written as DNA, the CDR3 is TGCGCCAGCAGCCGAATAGAGCTCGCGGGGGTAGCCAAAAACATTCAGTACTTC. Its translation is CASSRIELAGVAKNIQYF.

The chain is built from TRBV6-5 and TRBJ2-4; D is undetermined. The CDR3 length is 14 residues. V was pared by 0 bases and J by 1 base, with 4 bases between. Germline CDR1 reads MNHEY; CDR2 reads SVGAGI. Written as DNA, the CDR3 is TGTGCCAGCAGTTACTCGGGGGCCAAAAACATTCAGTACTTC. It is translated as CASSYSGAKNIQYF.

The count of this clone is one. The gene calls are TRBV7-2 and TRBJ2-7; 8 bases align to TRBD2. The CDR3 is 15 residues long. Trimming took 6 bases from V and 4 from J; bases not matched to a gene: 11. Germline CDR1 SGHTA, CDR2 FQGNSA. The CDR3 DNA reads as TGTGCCAGCAGTCTAGCGGGCCCCAGCGGATACGAGCAGTACTTC. It translates to CASSLAGPSGYEQYF.

This chain joins TRBV29-1 and TRBJ2-4; D may be TRBD2 (5 bases). V was pared by 4 bases and J by 7 bases, with 14 bases between. This CDR3 spans 13 amino acids. CDR1 is SQVTM, CDR2 ANQGSEA, per germline. CDR3 sequence reads: CSVGPSTGNIQYF. CDR3 DNA: TGCAGCGTTGGGCCCTCGACGGGGAACATTCAGTACTTC.

The chain has TRBV7-2 and TRBJ2-2, with D possibly being TRBD2 (6 bases). Trimming removed 0 bases at V and 7 bases at J, with 12 bases between. CDR3 length: 15 amino acids. CDR1 and CDR2 from the germline V gene are SGHTA and FQGNSA. CDR3 protein: CASSLAEGNGGELFF. In nucleotides, the CDR3 is TGTGCCAGCAGCTTAGCGGAGGGCAACGGCGGGGAGCTGTTTTTT.

The chain carries TRBV11-1 and TRBJ2-5, with 8 bases matching TRBD1. The V gene's germline CDR1 is SGHAT and CDR2 FQDESV (reference sequence). The CDR3 totals 14 residues. V trimming: 5 bases; J trimming: 5 bases; junction bases outside the gene matches: 7. The CDR3 is CASSRQGAWETQYF. The CDR3, as DNA: TGTGCCAGCAGCCGCCAGGGGGCTTGGGAGACCCAGTACTTC.

This clone was seen more than once but under ten times. CDR3 sequence reads: CASSLFASANYGYTF. The CDR3 bases are TGTGCCAGCAGTTTATTCGCCTCGGCCAACTATGGCTACACCTTC. V is TRBV27 and J is TRBJ1-2, with no clear D. Trimming stripped 1 base from V and 2 bases from J, with 11 bases between. This CDR3 is built from 15 residues. From germline, CDR1 is MNHEY and CDR2 SMNVEV (reference sequence).

The chain couples TRBV21-1 to TRBJ1-3. TRBV21-1 is an annotated pseudogene. The CDR3 covers 18 residues. The CDR3, as DNA: TGTGCCAGCAGCAACGGCCCGGGCAGGTGGTTGACTGGAAACACCATATATTTT. It yields the protein CASSNGPGRWLTGNTIYF.

The rearrangement links TRBV5-1 to TRBJ1-4, with unresolved D. Germline V gives CDR1 SGHRS, CDR2 YFSETQ. V lost 5 bases, J lost 0 bases, and 17 bases lay in between. This CDR3 comprises 17 residues. This CDR3 reads CASSSSLYPATNEKLFF. CDR3 DNA: TGCGCCAGCAGTTCTTCCCTCTACCCGGCAACTAATGAAAAACTGTTTTTT.

This clone was detected only a few times. V and J are TRBV11-2 and TRBJ2-1; 12 bases match TRBD2. The germline V gene has CDR1 SGHAT and CDR2 FQNNGV. Trimming cost V 5 bases and J 7 bases; bases outside gene matches: 9. This CDR3 is built from 16 residues. In DNA, the CDR3 is TGTGCCAGCAGCCCATCTCTAGCGGGAGGGGGAAATGAGCAGTTCTTC. Encoded protein: CASSPSLAGGGNEQFF.

This clone was found a few times. CDR3 nucleotides: TGCGCCAGCAGGTCCAACAGGGCTGGCTACACCTTC. Its translation is CASRSNRAGYTF. V gene TRBV10-1 combines with J gene TRBJ1-2, with D possibly TRBD1 on 6 matching bases. The CDR3 has 12 residues. Deletions cut 6 bases from V and 7 bases from J, with 12 bases between. Germline V gives CDR1 WNHNN, CDR2 SYGVQD (reference sequence).

CDR3 amino acids: CASSLRRLAGGETQYF. As DNA, the CDR3 is TGTGCCAGCAGCTTACGCCGACTAGCGGGGGGGGAGACCCAGTACTTC. V and J are TRBV7-2 and TRBJ2-5, with 14 bases that match TRBD2. Germline CDR1 and CDR2: SGHTA and FQGNSA. The CDR3 covers 16 residues. Trimming removed 2 bases from V and 5 bases from J; junction bases left unmatched: 4.

The V call is TRBV18, the J call TRBJ2-7, with 7 bases matching TRBD1. V was clipped by 3 bases and J by 6 bases; unmatched bases: 11. Germline V lookup: CDR1 KGHSH, CDR2 LQKENI. The CDR3 loop spans 15 amino acids. CDR3 amino acids: CASSPATGLNSEQYF. The CDR3 DNA is TGTGCCAGCTCACCGGCGACAGGGCTAAACTCCGAGCAGTACTTC.

The chain is built from TRBV19 and TRBJ2-4; 8 nucleotides align to TRBD1. This CDR3 comprises 16 residues. With 11 bases clipped from V and 1 base from J, the junction kept 13 bases outside the gene matches. The germline gives CDR1 LNHDA, CDR2 SQIVND (reference sequence). For the CDR3, the DNA is TGTGCCTCAGGACAGGGTCCCCCGTGGGCCAAAAACATTCAGTACTTC. Translation gives CASGQGPPWAKNIQYF. The whole variable domain, filled in from reference TRBV19 and TRBJ2-4, reads DGGITQSPKYLFRKEGQNVTLSCEQNLNHDAMYWYRQDPGQGLRLIYYSQIVNDFQKGDIAEGYSVSREKKESFPLTVTSAQKNPTAFYLCASGQGPPWAKNIQYFGAGTRLSVL.

This chain links TRBV18 with TRBJ1-1; 7 bases match TRBD1. Germline V gene lookup returns CDR1 KGHSH and CDR2 LQKENI. V was clipped by 3 bases and J by 5 bases; unmatched bases: 6. The CDR3 is made up of 14 amino acids. CDR3 in DNA: TGTGCCAGCTCACCCGGGACAGCTGGGACTGAAGCTTTCTTT. Its protein product is CASSPGTAGTEAFF.

The chain is built from TRBV19 and TRBJ2-5, with D possibly being TRBD2 (5 bases). Germline lookup yields CDR1 LNHDA and CDR2 SQIVND (reference sequence). Trimming removed 5 bases at V and 1 base at J, with 11 bases between. This CDR3 has 14 amino acids. This CDR3 is CASSPPDFQETQYF. The DNA for the CDR3 is TGTGCCAGTAGTCCGCCGGACTTCCAAGAGACCCAGTACTTC. The entire variable domain, with the rest obtained from reference TRBV19 and TRBJ2-5, is as follows: DGGITQSPKYLFRKEGQNVTLSCEQNLNHDAMYWYRQDPGQGLRLIYYSQIVNDFQKGDIAEGYSVSREKKESFPLTVTSAQKNPTAFYLCASSPPDFQETQYFGPGTRLLVL.

About this clone itself: The identical CDR3 is also encoded by other nucleotide sequences in the sample. This CDR3 is CASSLLRGTDTQYF. DNA for the CDR3: TGCGCCAGCAGTCTGCTAAGGGGCACAGATACGCAGTATTTT. This chain connects TRBV5-1 to TRBJ2-3; D not resolved. CDR3 size: 14 residues. Between the trimmed V and J ends, which lost 5 bases and 1 base, there was a span of 11 bases. Germline CDR1 SGHRS, CDR2 YFSETQ.

The J gene is TRBJ2-7, the V gene TRBV9; D gene ambiguous. V lost 0 bases and J 1 base, leaving 11 bases between the germline ends. The germline V gene has CDR1 SGDLS and CDR2 YYNGEE. CDR3 size: 15 residues. The CDR3 here is CASSVAGSGSYEQYF. CDR3 sequence (DNA): TGTGCCAGCAGCGTAGCGGGCAGTGGATCCTACGAGCAGTACTTC.

V is TRBV18 and J is TRBJ1-1; D is ambiguous. Germline values: CDR1 KGHSH, CDR2 LQKENI. This CDR3 is built from 13 residues. Trimming removed 3 bases from V and 0 bases from J, with 5 bases in between. CDR3: CASSPSLNTEAFF. In DNA, the CDR3 is TGTGCCAGCTCACCCAGTCTGAACACTGAAGCTTTCTTT.

The rearrangement joins TRBV2 to TRBJ1-2; 9 bases map to TRBD1. The CDR3 has 13 residues. Germline lookup yields CDR1 SNHLY and CDR2 FYNNEI. Germline trimming cut 7 bases from V and 7 bases from J; bases unmatched to any gene: 7. CDR3 amino acids: CASTMTGGFGYTF. The CDR3 coding sequence is TGTGCCAGCACTATGACAGGGGGATTTGGCTACACCTTC.

The rearrangement joins TRBV2 to TRBJ1-1; unclear D gene. V lost 2 bases and J 5 bases, leaving 15 bases between the germline ends. Germline CDR1 reads SNHLY; CDR2 reads FYNNEI. CDR3 length: 15 residues. CDR3 loop: CASSELSFRGTEAFF. The CDR3 coding sequence is TGTGCCAGCAGTGAATTAAGTTTTAGAGGAACTGAAGCTTTCTTT.

On this clone itself: One end of the junction is discordant with germline, which a read error may explain. The chain employs TRBV11-3 and TRBJ2-7; D assignment may be TRBD1 or TRBD2 (5 bases each). Per the germline V gene, CDR1 is SGHNT and CDR2 is YENEEA. The CDR3 length is 12 residues. The CDR3 region is CASIQGTGPRCF. The CDR3 nucleotides are TGTGCCAGCATCCAGGGTACGGGACCACGGTGCTTC.

The chain carries TRBV7-9 and TRBJ1-6; tentative D call: TRBD1 (5 bases). Germline V gene data show CDR1 as SEHNR and CDR2 as FQNEAQ (reference sequence). Trimming left V 5 bases short and J 8 bases short, with 13 bases between. The CDR3 contains 14 residues. The CDR3 DNA reads TGTGCCAGCAGCCAACAGGCGATTGATTCACCCCTCCACTTT. Its translation: CASSQQAIDSPLHF.